The rows below give T cell receptor beta chains drawn from one sample of a study of blood T cell repertoires in COVID-19. TCRdb's copy holds only in-frame clones and misses some; the assay was immunoSEQ multiplex PCR. The sample includes 200,000 to 250,000 clones, more than 80% of them seen just once. Material for sequencing was peripheral blood. The source is a woman aged 80 or over with COVID-19, enrolled during active disease. Each CDR3 is given with its conserved first and last residue. The D gene is left open where the match is weak. The listing skips clone size in some rows; elsewhere it reads once, few, many or a size class.

V gene,J gene,D gene,clone size,CDR3 protein,CDR3 DNA
TRBV7-8,TRBJ1-1,NA,few,CASSPHILEGNTEAFF,TGTGCCAGCAGCCCCCACATTCTCGAGGGGAACACTGAAGCTTTCTTT
TRBV5-1,TRBJ1-3,NA,NA,CASSSQGGSSGNTIYF,TGCGCCAGCTCTTCCCAAGGGGGTAGCTCTGGAAACACCATATATTTT
TRBV5-1,TRBJ2-3,TRBD2,NA,CASSLDGGGPSDTQYF,TGCGCCAGCAGCTTGGATGGGGGAGGGCCTTCAGATACGCAGTATTTT
TRBV27,TRBJ2-7,NA,NA,CASKQGTFYEQYF,TGTGCCAGCAAGCAGGGGACCTTCTACGAGCAGTACTTC
TRBV29-1,TRBJ1-2,NA,NA,CSVVLSTGPYGYTF,TGCAGCGTTGTTTTGTCGACAGGACCTTATGGCTACACCTTC
TRBV4-1,TRBJ2-1,NA,NA,CASSLSGKDNEQFF,TGCGCCAGCAGCCTTAGCGGAAAAGACAATGAGCAGTTCTTC
TRBV5-1,TRBJ2-4,NA,NA,CASSLDGLAKNIQYF,TGCGCCAGCAGCTTGGACGGGTTAGCCAAAAACATTCAGTACTTC
TRBV5-1,TRBJ1-1,NA,NA,CASSLEGAPNTEAFF,TGCGCCAGCAGCTTGGAGGGAGCCCCGAACACTGAAGCTTTCTTT
TRBV19,TRBJ2-7,NA,NA,CASSIGTAAYEQYF,TGTGCCAGTAGTATAGGGACAGCCGCCTACGAGCAGTACTTC
TRBV5-1,TRBJ2-2,TRBD1,once,CASSSETGMNTGELFF,TGCGCCAGCAGCTCGGAGACAGGGATGAACACCGGGGAGCTGTTTTTT
TRBV5-1,TRBJ1-1,NA,NA,CASSLASGILNTEAFF,TGCGCCAGCAGCTTGGCATCCGGGATATTGAACACTGAAGCTTTCTTT
TRBV12-3/TRBV12-4,TRBJ1-3,NA,NA,CASSSWTGNTIYF,TGTGCCAGCAGTTCTTGGACAGGAAACACCATATATTTT
TRBV6-1,TRBJ2-1,NA,few,CASSEASAGLNEQFF,TGTGCCAGCAGTGAAGCCTCGGCGGGGCTCAATGAGCAGTTCTTC
TRBV18,TRBJ2-2,NA,NA,CASSPRDTGELFF,TGTGCCAGCTCACCGCGAGACACCGGGGAGCTGTTTTTT
TRBV4-1,TRBJ1-5,NA,NA,CASSQAPRAGNQPQHF,TGCGCCAGCAGCCAAGCGCCACGTGCGGGCAATCAGCCCCAGCATTTT
TRBV5-4,TRBJ1-3,NA,NA,CASMRKSGNTIYF,TGTGCCAGCATGAGAAAAAGTGGAAACACCATATATTTT
TRBV9,TRBJ2-1,TRBD2,NA,CASSVGTSGGAEEQFF,TGTGCCAGCAGCGTAGGGACTAGCGGGGGGGCGGAGGAGCAGTTCTTC
TRBV5-1,TRBJ1-2,TRBD1,NA,CASSEGQGLGYTF,TGCGCCAGCAGCGAAGGACAGGGGCTCGGCTACACCTTC
TRBV4-1,TRBJ2-1,NA,NA,CASSQGSGRYNEQFF,TGCGCCAGCAGCCAAGGGAGCGGCCGCTACAATGAGCAGTTCTTC
TRBV11-2,TRBJ2-2,NA,once,CASSLRGGRELFF,TGTGCCAGCAGCTTAAGGGGGGGCCGGGAGCTGTTTTTT
TRBV5-1,TRBJ2-3,NA,NA,CASSLASNRDTQYF,TGCGCCAGCAGCTTGGCCTCCAATCGGGATACGCAGTATTTT
TRBV10-2,TRBJ1-5,NA,NA,CASSERGGQPQHF,TGCGCCAGCAGTGAAAGGGGGGGTCAGCCCCAGCATTTT
TRBV10-3,TRBJ1-1,NA,NA,CAISESNGDTEAFF,TGTGCCATCAGTGAGTCGAACGGTGACACTGAAGCTTTCTTT
TRBV6-5,TRBJ1-1,NA,NA,CASRWHTEAFF,TGTGCCAGCAGATGGCACACTGAAGCTTTCTTT
TRBV10-1,TRBJ2-1,TRBD2,NA,CASQGRSGGPFDEQFF,TGCGCCAGCCAAGGCAGATCGGGGGGGCCTTTCGATGAGCAGTTCTTC
TRBV3-1/TRBV3-2,TRBJ2-2,NA,NA,CASSQRQVDGELFF,TGTGCCAGCAGCCAGCGACAGGTAGACGGGGAGCTGTTTTTT
TRBV6-6,TRBJ2-2,TRBD1,NA,CASSDGQGGAGELFF,TGTGCCAGCAGTGACGGACAGGGGGGGGCCGGGGAGCTGTTTTTT
TRBV11-2,TRBJ1-3,NA,NA,CASTIGGFSGNTIYF,TGTGCCAGCACCATTGGGGGGTTTTCTGGAAACACCATATATTTT
TRBV5-1,TRBJ1-4,TRBD1,NA,CASSALQGGKGKLFF,TGCGCCAGCAGCGCCCTACAGGGGGGGAAGGGAAAACTGTTTTTT
TRBV5-5,TRBJ1-1,TRBD1,NA,CASSLRQGGTYGAFF,TGTGCCAGCAGCTTGAGACAGGGGGGGACCTATGGAGCTTTCTTT
TRBV6-6,TRBJ2-1,TRBD2,few,CASSSLAGSSYNEQFF,TGTGCCAGCAGTTCGTTAGCGGGTAGCTCCTACAATGAGCAGTTCTTC
TRBV7-9,TRBJ1-1,NA,NA,CASSSYRNTEAFF,TGTGCCAGCAGCTCCTACCGGAACACTGAAGCTTTCTTT
TRBV5-1,TRBJ2-7,NA,NA,CASSWSSMKASYEQYF,TGCGCCAGCAGCTGGTCTAGCATGAAGGCCTCCTACGAGCAGTACTTC
TRBV9,TRBJ1-5,NA,NA,CASSETDKSYQPQHF,TGTGCCAGCAGCGAAACTGACAAGTCTTATCAGCCCCAGCATTTT
TRBV5-1,TRBJ2-5,NA,NA,CASSLGGGETQYF,TGCGCCAGCAGCTTGGGAGGAGGGGAGACCCAGTACTTC
TRBV3-1/TRBV3-2,TRBJ2-1,TRBD2,NA,CASSPWGGVGQDEQFF,TGTGCCAGCAGCCCATGGGGGGGGGTAGGTCAGGATGAGCAGTTCTTC
TRBV28,TRBJ1-1,NA,NA,CASEGRGRRNTEAFF,TGTGCCAGCGAGGGGCGGGGGCGAAGAAACACTGAAGCTTTCTTT
TRBV6-4,TRBJ1-2,NA,NA,CASRPGQYYGYTF,TGTGCCAGCAGGCCGGGTCAATACTATGGCTACACCTTC
TRBV5-1,TRBJ1-2,NA,NA,CASSPDNNYGYTF,TGCGCCAGCAGCCCAGACAACAACTATGGCTACACCTTC
TRBV28,TRBJ2-7,TRBD1,few,CASSRGQIAYEQYF,TGTGCCAGCAGTCGGGGACAGATTGCCTACGAGCAGTACTTC
TRBV19,TRBJ1-2,NA,NA,CASSIFEGTGSYYGYTF,TGTGCCAGTAGTATATTCGAAGGAACAGGGTCCTACTATGGCTACACCTTC
TRBV11-2,TRBJ1-1,NA,few,CASSLRGSGATEAFF,TGTGCCAGCAGCCTGAGGGGGAGCGGGGCCACTGAAGCTTTCTTT
TRBV27,TRBJ1-2,TRBD1,NA,CASTSLRTGDYGYTF,TGTGCCAGCACATCCCTCAGGACAGGCGACTATGGCTACACCTTC
TRBV5-1,TRBJ1-1,TRBD1,NA,CASSFIPGQVDTEAFF,TGCGCCAGCAGCTTTATCCCCGGACAGGTCGACACTGAAGCTTTCTTT
TRBV19,TRBJ1-3,NA,few,CASQSGEIYSNRLSNTIYF,TGTGCCAGCCAGTCGGGGGAAATTTACAGCAACAGACTCTCGAACACCATATATTTT
TRBV6-5,TRBJ2-7,NA,once,CASSNRGAGTYEQYF,TGTGCCAGCAGTAACCGGGGGGCCGGCACCTACGAGCAGTACTTC
TRBV11-1,TRBJ2-5,NA,NA,CASSLVAGETQYF,TGTGCCAGCAGCTTAGTGGCCGGGGAGACCCAGTACTTC
TRBV4-1,TRBJ1-5,TRBD1,NA,CASSQEDRFNQPQHF,TGCGCCAGCAGCCAAGAGGACAGGTTCAATCAGCCCCAGCATTTT
TRBV9,TRBJ1-2,NA,NA,CASSVEQDYGYTF,TGTGCCAGCAGCGTAGAACAGGACTATGGCTACACCTTC
TRBV6-2/TRBV6-3,TRBJ1-1,NA,NA,CASSYRPGDLNTEAFF,TGTGCCAGCAGTTATAGACCAGGGGACCTGAACACTGAAGCTTTCTTT
TRBV7-8,TRBJ1-1,NA,NA,CASSLLQDTEAFF,TGTGCCAGCAGCTTACTTCAGGACACTGAAGCTTTCTTT
TRBV14,TRBJ1-2,NA,NA,CASSQLRGYTF,TGTGCCAGCAGCCAGCTTCGGGGCTACACCTTC
TRBV4-1,TRBJ1-2,TRBD1,NA,CASSQPTGRGYTF,TGCGCCAGCAGCCAACCGACAGGGCGAGGCTACACCTTC
TRBV6-5,TRBJ1-2,NA,NA,CASRTGGDYGYTF,TGTGCCAGCAGGACTGGGGGGGACTATGGCTACACCTTC
TRBV2,TRBJ1-2,TRBD1,NA,CASSVDRGYGYTF,TGTGCCAGCAGTGTTGACAGGGGGTATGGCTACACCTTC
TRBV19,TRBJ1-1,NA,NA,CASSDRSLTEAFF,TGTGCCAGTAGTGACAGGTCGCTGACTGAAGCTTTCTTT